Below, 18 T cell receptor beta chains from the same sample are listed, as sequenced in a study of blood T cell repertoires in COVID-19. Data came from immunoSEQ multiplex PCR; TCRdb stores just in-frame clones and leaves some out. The table has hundreds of thousands of clones, 75% to 90% seen once. The sequenced sample was PBMCs or T cells enriched from blood (not recorded which). The receptors come from a man aged 25 to 40 who had recovered from COVID-19.

The chain couples TRBV29-1 to TRBJ1-2, with a possible D match to TRBD1 (5 bases). CDR1 and CDR2 from the germline V gene are SQVTM and ANQGSEA. The CDR3 length is 12 residues. Trimming stripped 6 bases from V and 4 bases from J, with 12 bases between. In DNA, the CDR3 is TGCAGCGTGGGGGGTGGGATCTATGGCTACACCTTC. This translates into CSVGGGIYGYTF.

This clone was counted once. The junction does not match germline at one end; this may be a read error. The chain recombines TRBV18 with TRBJ1-3, with D maybe TRBD1 (6 bases). The CDR3 has 13 residues. Germline values: CDR1 KGHSH, CDR2 LQKENI. For the CDR3, the DNA is TGTGCCAGCTCACCAGGCCGGGACAACCCGCCCAGGTTT. This codes for CASSPGRDNPPRF.

V gene TRBV12-3 or TRBV12-4 combines with J gene TRBJ1-1; maybe TRBD1 (6 bases). CDR3 size: 13 residues. Deletions cut 5 bases from V and 1 base from J, with 8 bases between. This CDR3 reads CASSRQENTEAFF. As DNA, the CDR3 is TGTGCCAGCAGTAGACAGGAGAACACTGAAGCTTTCTTT.

J is TRBJ2-1 and V is TRBV29-1; 12 nucleotides align to TRBD1. CDR3 length: 15 amino acids. Germline V gene data show CDR1 as SQVTM and CDR2 as ANQGSEA. V gave up 3 bases and J gave up 3 bases; unmatched junction bases: 3. CDR3 amino acids: CSVEGQGAGYNEQFF. The CDR3 nucleotides are TGCAGCGTTGAGGGACAGGGGGCGGGCTACAATGAGCAGTTCTTC.

The V and J genes are TRBV7-6 and TRBJ2-7; 8 nucleotides match TRBD1. The V segment lost 4 bases and the J segment 7 bases; nucleotides outside the gene matches: 12. This CDR3 comprises 15 residues. Germline V CDR1 and CDR2: SGHVS, FNYEAQ. DNA of the CDR3: TGTGCCAGCAGCTCTCAAGCAGGGGGCTTGGGGGAGCAGTACTTC. Translated, it gives CASSSQAGGLGEQYF.

For this clone: Other DNA sequences of this sample code for an identical CDR3. The chain combines TRBV5-1 with TRBJ1-1; D is ambiguous. The germline gives CDR1 SGHRS, CDR2 YFSETQ. The CDR3 extends over 12 amino acids. V was shortened by 2 bases and J by 5 bases, with 7 bases between the two germline ends. The CDR3 sequence: CASSLPGTEAFF. The DNA of the CDR3 is TGCGCCAGCAGCTTACCGGGAACTGAAGCTTTCTTT.

At least ten counts were recorded for this clone. The V gene is TRBV27, the J gene TRBJ2-2; D gene unclear. Deletions cut 2 bases from V and 1 base from J, with 8 bases between. Looked up from germline, CDR1 is MNHEY and CDR2 is SMNVEV (reference sequence). CDR3 length: 15 amino acids. As DNA, the CDR3 is TGTGCCAGCAGTTTAATGACTTTGAACACCGGGGAGCTGTTTTTT. Translating gives CASSLMTLNTGELFF.

The genes are TRBV28 and TRBJ1-5, with D uncertain. The germline V gene has CDR1 MDHEN and CDR2 SYDVKM. The CDR3 extends over 15 amino acids. The V gene lost 5 bases and the J gene lost 4 bases, with 15 bases spanning the gap. CDR3 region: CASSPSMAGNQPQHF. Written as DNA, the CDR3 is TGTGCCAGCAGTCCCTCCATGGCGGGGAATCAGCCCCAGCATTTT.

This clone was seen repeatedly, ten times or more. The genes are TRBV7-8 and TRBJ1-1; weak D call: TRBD1 (5 bases). V lost 4 bases, J lost 1 base, and 13 bases lay in between. The CDR3 covers 15 residues. The germline V gene encodes CDR1 SGHVS and CDR2 FQNEAQ. The CDR3 reads CASSSYGGSNTEAFF. In DNA form, the CDR3 reads TGTGCCAGCAGCTCCTATGGGGGGTCGAACACTGAAGCTTTCTTT.

The CDR3 DNA sequence: TGTGCCAGCAGCAGCGCGACAGTTGAAGCTTTCTTT. This sequence encodes CASSSATVEAFF. The chain couples TRBV7-9 to TRBJ1-1; D possibly corresponds to TRBD1 (5 bases). Germline V gives CDR1 SEHNR, CDR2 FQNEAQ (reference sequence). Trimming cost V 5 bases and J 7 bases, with 11 bases left between them. The CDR3 is 12 amino acids.

The chain couples TRBV4-2 to TRBJ2-7; the D gene is possibly TRBD2 (6 bases). There are 18 residues in the CDR3. Deletions cut 1 base from V and 0 bases from J, with 19 bases between. The germline V gene encodes CDR1 LGHNA and CDR2 YNFKEQ. CDR3 in DNA: TGTGCCAGCAGCCAAGTGGGCGGGATGCGGCGAAGCTCCTACGAGCAGTACTTC. Residues: CASSQVGGMRRSSYEQYF.

The gene calls are TRBV27 and TRBJ2-5; a weak D match, TRBD1 (5 bases). Germline assignment: CDR1 MNHEY and CDR2 SMNVEV (reference sequence). The ends were cut back, 0 bases at V and 4 bases at J, with 12 bases in the middle. CDR3 length: 15 residues. In nucleotides, the CDR3 is TGTGCCAGCAGTTTATCGGTAGGGGTAGGAGAGACCCAGTACTTC. Protein: CASSLSVGVGETQYF.

This chain connects TRBV9 to TRBJ2-1; 11 nucleotides agree with TRBD1. The CDR3 covers 15 residues. Looked up from germline, CDR1 is SGDLS and CDR2 is YYNGEE. Trimming removed 0 bases from V and 6 bases from J; junction bases left unmatched: 2. CDR3: CASSVEGTGGNEQFF. DNA for the CDR3: TGTGCCAGCAGCGTAGAGGGGACAGGGGGCAATGAGCAGTTCTTC.

This clone was seen only once. This chain uses TRBV6-6 with TRBJ1-5; the match to TRBD1 covers 9 bases. V was pared by 6 bases and J by 4 bases, with 10 bases of the junction left unmatched. Germline V CDR1 and CDR2: MNHNY, SVGAGI (reference sequence). The CDR3 contains 16 residues. The CDR3 coding sequence is TGTGCCAGCAGAGAAAGGCTCGGACAGGGGAATCAGCCCCAGCATTTT. Its translation: CASRERLGQGNQPQHF.

The gene calls are TRBV5-4 and TRBJ2-1; TRBD2 aligns across 8 bases. V lost 4 bases, J lost 6 bases, and 15 bases stayed unmatched. CDR1 and CDR2 from the germline V gene are SGHNT and YYREEE (reference sequence). The CDR3 loop spans 17 amino acids. CDR3 in DNA: TGTGCCAGCAGCCGGGGCGCCAGCGGGAGTATTTCCAATGAGCAGTTCTTC. Its protein product is CASSRGASGSISNEQFF.

The rearrangement links TRBV21-1 to TRBJ2-7; the table assigns TRBD1, which was not confirmed against the DNA. TRBV21-1 is a pseudogene locus. The CDR3 loop spans 15 amino acids. This CDR3 reads CASSTQPGQGYVQYF. The CDR3 DNA follows: TGTGCCAGCAGCACCCAACCGGGACAGGGGTATGTGCAGTACTTC.

The chain links TRBV3-1 (or the pseudogene TRBV3-2) to TRBJ2-5; D unclear. The CDR3 is 14 amino acids. The germline V gene has CDR1 LGHDT and CDR2 YNNKEL (reference sequence). The V end lost 6 bases, the J end lost 5 bases, and 16 bases lay between the germline ends. The CDR3 region is CASSPSFSTETQYF. The CDR3 DNA sequence: TGTGCCAGCAGTCCCTCTTTCTCTACGGAGACCCAGTACTTC.

V gene TRBV5-1 combines with J gene TRBJ2-1, with TRBD2 matching 13 bases. With 7 bases clipped from V and 8 bases from J, the junction kept 6 bases outside the gene matches. In germline, CDR1 is SGHRS, CDR2 YFSETQ. The CDR3 is 14 amino acids. The CDR3, as DNA: TGCGCCAGCGGGACTAGCGGGACATTTGATGAGCAGTTCTTC. Its protein is CASGTSGTFDEQFF.